These 15 T cell receptor beta chains were all obtained from the same sample, sequenced in a study of cytomegalovirus exposure and HLA in healthy donors. The PCR had 60 Vbeta and 13 Jbeta primers. Generated by immunoSEQ multiplex PCR, the TCRdb table keeps only in-frame clones and is missing some. The sample carries about 100,000 clones, 73% recorded once. Sequenced sample: PBMCs. The receptors shown here come from a middle-aged man in good health and CMV-seronegative.

The chain joins TRBV7-2 to TRBJ1-1; 8 bases map to TRBD1. The CDR3 totals 15 residues. V was clipped by 3 bases and J by 8 bases; unmatched bases: 11. In germline, CDR1 is SGHTA, CDR2 FQGNSA. Here the CDR3 DNA reads TGTGCCAGCAGCTTTTCTGACAGGGGATCGTCCGAAGCTTTCTTT. It is translated as CASSFSDRGSSEAFF. Full variable domain (outside the CDR3, taken from reference TRBV7-2 and TRBJ1-1): GAGVSQSPSNKVTEKGKDVELRCDPISGHTALYWYRQSLGQGLEFLIYFQGNSAPDKSGLPSDRFSAERTGGSVSTLTIQRTQQEDSAVYLCASSFSDRGSSEAFFGQGTRLTVV.

The CDR3 region has the DNA TGTGCCTGCCGGGGGACGACAAATGGGCAGTACTTC. Translated: CACRGTTNGQYF. This chain joins TRBV30 and TRBJ2-7, with D perhaps matching TRBD2 (6 bases). V was pared by 6 bases and J by 9 bases, with 18 bases between. The germline gives CDR1 GTSNPN, CDR2 SVGIG (reference sequence). This CDR3 has 12 residues. Based on the CDR3 plus reference TRBV30 and TRBJ2-7, the full variable domain is SQTIHQWPATLVQPVGSPLSLECTVEGTSNPNLYWYRQAAGRGLQLLFYSVGIGQISSEVPQNLSASRPQDRQFILSSKKLLLSDSGFYLCACRGTTNGQYFGPGTRLTVT.

The rearrangement joins TRBV4-3 to TRBJ2-1; 8 positions agree with TRBD2. The CDR3 runs to 14 residues. The germline gives CDR1 LGHNA, CDR2 YSLEER. With V trimmed by 2 bases and J by 6 bases, 3 bases remained unmatched. The chain's CDR3 is CASSQTGTSNEQFF. The CDR3 DNA is TGCGCCAGCAGCCAAACCGGGACTAGCAATGAGCAGTTCTTC.

The chain carries TRBV15 and TRBJ1-2; D may be TRBD1 (5 bases). The V end lost 2 bases, the J end lost 6 bases, and 16 bases lay between the germline ends. Looked up from germline, CDR1 is LNHNV and CDR2 is YYDKDF (reference sequence). The length of the CDR3 is 15 residues. This CDR3 reads CATSRTGTFRDGYTF. The CDR3 bases are TGTGCCACCAGCAGAACCGGGACTTTTAGGGATGGCTACACCTTC.

The rearrangement uses TRBV2 and TRBJ1-6, with TRBD1 matching 12 bases. V lost 7 bases, J lost 9 bases, and 7 bases stayed unmatched. This CDR3 region has 15 residues. CDR1 and CDR2 (germline): SNHLY, FYNNEI. The CDR3 reads CASTGTGGGLSPLHF. The CDR3 coding sequence is TGTGCCAGCACCGGGACAGGGGGCGGACTTTCACCCCTCCACTTT. The full variable domain, its missing parts supplied by reference TRBV2 and TRBJ1-6, is EPEVTQTPSHQVTQMGQEVILRCVPISNHLYFYWYRQILGQKVEFLVSFYNNEISEKSEIFDDQFSVERPDGSNFTLKIRSTKLEDSAMYFCASTGTGGGLSPLHFGNGTRLTVT.

This chain's CDR3 is CAISVARQGVYEQYF. CDR3 sequence (DNA): TGTGCCATCAGTGTAGCAAGACAGGGGGTCTACGAGCAGTACTTC. This chain joins TRBV10-3 and TRBJ2-7; 9 nucleotides align to TRBD1. After removal of 4 bases from V and 3 bases from J, the junction contained 7 bases not matched to a gene. This CDR3 contains 15 residues. The germline V gene encodes CDR1 ENHRY and CDR2 SYGVKD.

The gene calls are TRBV28 and TRBJ1-4, with TRBD1 as a possible D gene (5 bases). CDR1 is MDHEN, CDR2 SYDVKM, per germline. This CDR3 has 14 amino acids. Between the trimmed V and J ends, which lost 2 bases and 7 bases, there was a span of 11 bases. CDR3 bases: TGTGCCAGCAGTTTAGCGGGGACGGGTGAAAAACTGTTTTTT. It yields the protein CASSLAGTGEKLFF.

This chain joins TRBV18 and TRBJ2-7; 8 bases agree with TRBD2. Trimming removed 3 bases from V and 6 bases from J; junction bases left unmatched: 13. This CDR3 spans 16 amino acids. Germline V gene data show CDR1 as KGHSH and CDR2 as LQKENI. The CDR3 loop is CASSPFGGGTAGEQYF. The CDR3 nucleotides are TGTGCCAGCTCACCCTTCGGCGGGGGGACGGCGGGCGAGCAGTACTTC.

The chain links TRBV28 to TRBJ2-2; TRBD2 matches 8 bases. The CDR3 is 15 amino acids. V was pared by 3 bases and J by 7 bases, with 7 bases of the junction left unmatched. The germline gives CDR1 MDHEN, CDR2 SYDVKM. In DNA form, the CDR3 reads TGTGCCAGCAGTTTCACCGGGGGGGCCGGCGGGGAGCTGTTTTTT. It translates to CASSFTGGAGGELFF.

The chain joins TRBV30 to TRBJ1-1; 7 bases match TRBD1. This CDR3 contains 12 residues. Germline loops: CDR1 GTSNPN, CDR2 SVGIG (reference sequence). Germline trimming cut 3 bases from V and 6 bases from J; bases unmatched to any gene: 4. CDR3 DNA sequence: TGTGCCTGGAGAAAACAGGGGCCTGAAGCTTTCTTT. This translates into CAWRKQGPEAFF. The full variable domain, with the rest looked up from reference TRBV30 and TRBJ1-1, is SQTIHQWPATLVQPVGSPLSLECTVEGTSNPNLYWYRQAAGRGLQLLFYSVGIGQISSEVPQNLSASRPQDRQFILSSKKLLLSDSGFYLCAWRKQGPEAFFGQGTRLTVV.

The rearrangement joins TRBV5-1 to TRBJ2-5; 7 bases are shared with TRBD2. The V gene end was trimmed by 4 bases and the J gene end by 0 bases; junction bases not matched to a gene: 3. The CDR3 runs to 14 residues. CDR1 and CDR2 (germline): SGHRS, YFSETQ. The CDR3 is CASSSAGDQETQYF. DNA for the CDR3: TGCGCCAGCAGCAGCGCGGGGGACCAAGAGACCCAGTACTTC. Full variable domain (rest looked up from reference TRBV5-1 and TRBJ2-5): KAGVTQTPRYLIKTRGQQVTLSCSPISGHRSVSWYQQTPGQGLQFLFEYFSETQRNKGNFPGRFSGRQFSNSRSEMNVSTLELGDSALYLCASSSAGDQETQYFGPGTRLLVL.

This clone was detected once. The chain carries TRBV7-9 and TRBJ1-1; 7 bases are shared with TRBD1. Per the germline V gene, CDR1 is SEHNR and CDR2 is FQNEAQ (reference sequence). V shed 6 bases, J shed 3 bases, and the junction held 10 bases outside the gene matches. CDR3 size: 15 residues. The CDR3 DNA is TGTGCCAGCAGATCCGGGACAGTCATGTACACTGAAGCTTTCTTT. This gives the protein CASRSGTVMYTEAFF.

The V gene is TRBV29-1, the J gene TRBJ1-1; D unclear. The CDR3 extends over 13 amino acids. Germline V gene data show CDR1 as SQVTM and CDR2 as ANQGSEA. V was clipped by 3 bases and J by 4 bases, with 12 bases between them. CDR3 residues: CSVDARPRTEAFF. CDR3 DNA: TGCAGCGTTGACGCGAGGCCTCGCACTGAAGCTTTCTTT.

This clone was picked up one time. This chain joins TRBV5-4 and TRBJ1-1, with D possibly matching TRBD1 (6 bases). This CDR3 has 14 residues. Germline-derived CDR1 and CDR2 are SGHNT and YYREEE (reference sequence). V was clipped by 2 bases and J by 3 bases, with 11 bases between them. CDR3 amino acids: CASSFQGRDTEAFF. CDR3 coding DNA: TGTGCCAGCAGCTTTCAGGGGCGGGACACTGAAGCTTTCTTT.

V gene TRBV10-3 combines with J gene TRBJ1-5; 8 bases fit TRBD1. There are 15 residues in the CDR3. Trimming cost V 3 bases and J 7 bases; bases outside gene matches: 8. The germline gives CDR1 ENHRY, CDR2 SYGVKD. CDR3 nucleotide sequence: TGTGCCATCAGTGACCAGGACAGGGTGGGCCAGCCCCAGCATTTT. As protein: CAISDQDRVGQPQHF.